The 7 T cell receptor beta chains reported below all come from one sample, sequenced in a study of blood T cell repertoires in COVID-19. Assay: immunoSEQ multiplex PCR; the TCRdb copy retains only in-frame clones and omits some. The sample has more than 250,000 clones; over 75% are singletons. The sequencing sample was made of PBMCs or T cells enriched from blood (not recorded which). The receptors derive from a woman in her twenties or thirties who had recovered from COVID-19.

This clone was seen only once. V and J are TRBV10-3 and TRBJ1-6, with a possible D match to TRBD1 (5 bases). Germline CDR1 ENHRY, CDR2 SYGVKD. V lost 3 bases and J lost 8, with 14 bases in between. The CDR3 extends over 15 amino acids. The CDR3 spells CAISESRLGDSPLHF. As DNA, the CDR3 is TGTGCCATCAGTGAATCTAGGTTAGGGGATTCACCCCTCCACTTT.

This rearrangement joins TRBV14 to TRBJ2-3, with 8 bases matching TRBD2. V shed 4 bases and J 1 base; nucleotides not matched to a gene: 7. Germline V gene data show CDR1 as SGHDN and CDR2 as FVKESK. This CDR3 has 16 residues. The CDR3 bases are TGTGCCAGCAGCCGCCCGTCAGCGGGGGGCACAGATACGCAGTATTTT. Translation gives CASSRPSAGGTDTQYF.

This chain links TRBV5-1 with TRBJ1-6; possible D gene TRBD1, 6 bases. Trimming shortened V by 3 bases and J by 10 bases, and 17 bases separated the two germline ends. The germline V gene encodes CDR1 SGHRS and CDR2 YFSETQ. The CDR3 contains 15 residues. The CDR3 region has the DNA TGCGCCAGCAGCTCGGGGGGCAGGGGAGGATCACCCCTCCACTTT. Amino acids: CASSSGGRGGSPLHF.

J is TRBJ2-7 and V is TRBV7-9; D unresolved. The CDR3 contains 14 residues. The germline V and J ends were trimmed by 1 base and 4 bases, with 11 bases remaining between them. Germline-derived CDR1 and CDR2 are SEHNR and FQNEAQ (reference sequence). DNA for the CDR3: TGTGCCAGCAGCTTAGATTTAACGGGTTACGAGCAGTACTTC. This translates into CASSLDLTGYEQYF.

The V gene is TRBV29-1, the J gene TRBJ2-5; 9 bases agree with TRBD1. Trimming took 1 base from V and 5 from J; bases not matched to a gene: 2. Germline loops: CDR1 SQVTM, CDR2 ANQGSEA. This CDR3 is built from 13 residues. CDR3 amino acids: CSVEGDREETQYF. CDR3 nucleotides: TGCAGCGTTGAAGGGGACAGGGAGGAGACCCAGTACTTC.

V usage is TRBV19 and J usage is TRBJ2-2; 9 bases fit TRBD1. The CDR3 has 16 amino acids. CDR1 LNHDA and CDR2 SQIVND come from the germline V gene (reference sequence). With V trimmed by 10 bases and J by 4 bases, 13 bases remained unmatched. CDR3 sequence reads: CANSPDRDRATGELFF. As DNA, the CDR3 is TGTGCCAATAGCCCGGACCGGGACAGGGCCACCGGGGAGCTGTTTTTT.

The chain is built from TRBV5-6 and TRBJ2-7, with D maybe TRBD2 (8 bases). This CDR3 spans 13 amino acids. The germline V gene has CDR1 SGHDT and CDR2 YYEEEE. V lost 5 bases, J lost 6 bases, and 15 bases lay in between. This chain's CDR3 is CASSTGGGSEQYF. In DNA, the CDR3 is TGTGCCAGCAGTACGGGAGGGGGCAGCGAGCAGTACTTC. Full variable domain (outside the CDR3, taken from reference TRBV5-6 and TRBJ2-7): DAGVTQSPTHLIKTRGQQVTLRCSPKSGHDTVSWYQQALGQGPQFIFQYYEEEERQRGNFPDRFSGHQFPNYSSELNVNALLLGDSALYLCASSTGGGSEQYFGPGTRLTVT.